A single sample gave rise to the 14 T cell receptor beta chains below, sequenced in a study of shared clonotypes between healthy human individuals. Only in-frame clones appear in the TCRdb table, and some are missing; sequencing was by immunoSEQ multiplex PCR. The data hold some 700,000 clones, with 90% observed a single time. The sample consisted of memory CD8+ T cells from PBMCs. Subset meaning: CD45RO+ cells pooled with CCR7-negative TemRA cells. These TCRs come from a man younger than 30 in good health. Some clones in this sample may be carry-over from other donors' samples.

This rearrangement joins TRBV15 to TRBJ2-5, with a weak D call TRBD1 (7 bases). Germline CDR1 is LNHNV and CDR2 is YYDKDF (reference sequence). The CDR3 has 17 amino acids. V was trimmed by 0 bases and J by 4 bases, leaving 18 bases between them. CDR3 region: CATSRDLEGAEGETQYF. The CDR3 DNA reads TGTGCCACCAGCAGAGATTTGGAGGGGGCGGAGGGAGAGACCCAGTACTTC.

The chain uses TRBV27 and TRBJ2-5, with 8 bases fitting TRBD1. The germline gives CDR1 MNHEY, CDR2 SMNVEV (reference sequence). Trimming took 5 bases from V and 1 from J; bases not matched to a gene: 6. The CDR3 runs to 15 residues. CDR3 coding DNA: TGTGCCAGCAGTAGCTTGGACAGGGCCCAAGAGACCCAGTACTTC. This codes for CASSSLDRAQETQYF.

The genes are TRBV18 and TRBJ2-7; D is possibly TRBD1 or TRBD2 (7 bases each). Germline assignment: CDR1 KGHSH and CDR2 LQKENI. This CDR3 spans 15 amino acids. V gave up 3 bases and J gave up 1 base, with 13 bases separating them. DNA for the CDR3: TGTGCCAGCTCACCGGGGAGGGGGCGTTCCTACGAGCAGTACTTC. Translation: CASSPGRGRSYEQYF.

V gene TRBV7-7 combines with J gene TRBJ2-7; TRBD2 might be the D (6 bases). Trimming stripped 0 bases from V and 2 bases from J, with 11 bases between. The CDR3 is 15 residues long. Germline V gene lookup returns CDR1 SSHAT and CDR2 FNYEAQ (reference sequence). In DNA form, the CDR3 reads TGTGCCAGCAGCTTAGCGGTGGGGGAGGCCTACGAGCAGTACTTC. Its translation: CASSLAVGEAYEQYF.

This chain joins TRBV7-9 and TRBJ1-1; D remains ambiguous. The CDR3 is 12 amino acids. Germline V gene data show CDR1 as SEHNR and CDR2 as FQNEAQ (reference sequence). The germline V and J ends were trimmed by 6 bases and 2 bases, with 7 bases remaining between them. CDR3: CASSPDNTEAFF. The CDR3 coding sequence is TGTGCCAGCAGTCCAGATAACACTGAAGCTTTCTTT.

This chain uses TRBV5-8 with TRBJ2-1; maybe TRBD2 (5 bases). Looked up from germline, CDR1 is SGHTS and CDR2 is YDEGEE. This CDR3 spans 15 amino acids. Trimming pared 4 bases from V and 8 bases from J, leaving 19 bases between. The CDR3 sequence: CASSPLRGFFDEQFF. As DNA, the CDR3 is TGTGCCAGCAGCCCCCTTCGCGGGTTCTTCGATGAGCAGTTCTTC.

The rearrangement joins TRBV28 to TRBJ2-5; D not resolved. CDR3 length: 17 amino acids. The germline V gene encodes CDR1 MDHEN and CDR2 SYDVKM. V was shortened by 1 base and J by 2 bases, with 17 bases between the two germline ends. The CDR3 region has the DNA TGTGCCAGCAGTTTATCATTCCCGGAGCACCCACAAGAGACCCAGTACTTC. It is translated as CASSLSFPEHPQETQYF.

The V call is TRBV19, the J call TRBJ1-3; unclear D gene. This CDR3 comprises 16 residues. The germline gives CDR1 LNHDA, CDR2 SQIVND (reference sequence). Trimming stripped 4 bases from V and 3 bases from J, with 16 bases between. CDR3 nucleotide sequence: TGTGCCAGTAGTAATTACCGCTCCGTCGTTGGAAACACCATATATTTT. It translates to CASSNYRSVVGNTIYF.

The CDR3 is CASSLSAARNEKLFF. DNA of the CDR3: TGTGCCAGCAGTTTATCGGCAGCAAGAAATGAAAAACTGTTTTTT. The rearrangement uses TRBV27 and TRBJ1-4; the D is unclear. This CDR3 spans 15 amino acids. Germline assignment: CDR1 MNHEY and CDR2 SMNVEV (reference sequence). The V end lost 0 bases, the J end lost 5 bases, and 10 bases lay between the germline ends.

The chain uses TRBV7-9 and TRBJ2-2; D gene unclear. The CDR3 totals 10 residues. Germline V gene lookup returns CDR1 SEHNR and CDR2 FQNEAQ (reference sequence). The CDR3 spells CVIGTGELFF. CDR3 coding DNA: TGTGTCATAGGCACCGGGGAGCTGTTTTTT.

This chain uses TRBV5-1 with TRBJ2-2, with TRBD2 matching 13 bases. CDR1 is SGHRS and CDR2 is YFSETQ in the germline V gene. V lost 4 bases to trimming and J lost 6 bases; unmatched junction nucleotides: 12. The CDR3 loop spans 18 amino acids. The CDR3 reads CASSPTSGRATFAGELFF. The DNA for the CDR3 is TGCGCCAGCAGCCCAACTAGCGGGAGGGCCACGTTCGCCGGGGAGCTGTTTTTT.

V is TRBV15 and J is TRBJ2-2, with 10 bases identical to TRBD2. The CDR3 covers 17 residues. V was clipped by 4 bases and J by 2 bases; unmatched bases: 7. CDR1 LNHNV and CDR2 YYDKDF come from the germline V gene (reference sequence). The CDR3 nucleotides read TGTGCCACCAGCAAAGACAGGACTAGCGGAAACACCGGGGAGCTGTTTTTT. It codes for CATSKDRTSGNTGELFF.

The chain carries TRBV7-9 and TRBJ2-7; D not certain. The V and J ends lost 3 bases and 6 bases respectively, with 12 bases between them. In germline, CDR1 is SEHNR, CDR2 FQNEAQ (reference sequence). The CDR3 has 13 amino acids. The CDR3 is CASSFGSPAEQYF. CDR3 nucleotides: TGTGCCAGCAGCTTTGGATCCCCCGCCGAGCAGTACTTC.

The V call is TRBV27, the J call TRBJ1-1, with D hard to call. The CDR3 has 17 amino acids. The ends were cut back, 3 bases at V and 0 bases at J, with 17 bases in the middle. Per germline, CDR1 MNHEY and CDR2 SMNVEV (reference sequence). CDR3 amino acids: CASSFSVSHSMNTEAFF. CDR3 sequence (DNA): TGTGCCAGCAGTTTCAGCGTCAGTCATTCTATGAACACTGAAGCTTTCTTT.